One and the same sample provided the 2 T cell receptor beta chains below, sequenced in a study of CD8 T cells in Susac syndrome (dated by TCRdb to between 2018 and 2021). Preparation of the library involved the immunoSEQ multiplex PCR assay. RNA was extracted using the RNeasy kit, and about 0.45 to 1 microgram was reverse transcribed with random hexamers. TCRdb itself trimmed the public reads at Q25 with fastp, ran MiXCR and retained productive beta chains. Rows merge per CDR3 protein into single entries with the most common DNA and genes. The sample table contains around 150,000 distinct CDR3 sequences; only one count was recorded for around 96% of them. Approximately 0.12% of the sample is taken by the ten largest. Sequenced: CD4+ T cells from PBMCs. Every receptor here comes from a human donor with multiple sclerosis.

This chain connects TRBV18 to TRBJ2-4; TRBD1 agrees at 7 bases. The V and J ends lost 1 base and 3 bases, in that order; junction bases with no gene match: 3. Germline V lookup: CDR1 KGHSH, CDR2 LQKENI. The CDR3 extends over 15 amino acids. The DNA for the CDR3 is TGTGCCAGCTCACCACAGGGGGCGGACAAAAACATTCAGTACTTC. Its protein is CASSPQGADKNIQYF.

The chain carries TRBV6-1 and TRBJ2-7, with 7 bases lining up with TRBD2. Germline CDR1 reads MNHNS; CDR2 reads SASEGT. This CDR3 is 13 amino acids long. V shed 8 bases and J 2 bases; nucleotides not matched to a gene: 6. CDR3 amino acids: CASSTSVTYEQYF. The DNA of the CDR3 is TGTGCCAGCTCTACTAGCGTCACCTACGAGCAGTACTTC.